These T cell receptor beta chains were read from a single sample in a study of ipilimumab plus nivolumab after autologous stem cell transplantation. The data were produced by immunoSEQ multiplex PCR, yet TCRdb's version contains in-frame clones alone and is incomplete. The data contain some 41,000 clones, about 91% of them singletons. The material sequenced was PBMCs, taken in a trial of ipilimumab plus nivolumab as post-transplant consolidation. Receptors were obtained from a male donor with multiple myeloma. The CDR3 runs from the conserved cysteine through the conserved F or W. Fields, in order: J gene, D gene, CDR3 length, clone size, V gene, CDR3 DNA, CDR3 protein. A D gene is named only where the DNA matches it firmly. Size values are once, few and many counts, or a class for expanded clones, and some rows have none.

TRBJ2-3,TRBD2,17,NA,TRBV11-3,TGTGCCAGCAGCTCTTCGAAGACTAGCGGGACCGCAGATACGCAGTATTTT,CASSSSKTSGTADTQYF
TRBJ1-4,NA,13,NA,TRBV19,TGTGCCAGTAGGGGGGCGTCGGATGAAAAACTGTTTTTT,CASRGASDEKLFF
TRBJ2-3,TRBD2,15,NA,TRBV7-2,TGTGCCAGCGGACCGGGACTAGCGGGAGCGGGTACGCAGTATTTT,CASGPGLAGAGTQYF
TRBJ2-5,TRBD2,18,NA,TRBV28,TGTGCCAGCAGTTTACCCCCTCCGGGACTAGAATACCAAGAGACCCAGTACTTC,CASSLPPPGLEYQETQYF
TRBJ1-5,NA,13,NA,TRBV6-5,TGTGCCAGCAGAAGGGCTAGCAATCAGCCCCAGCATTTT,CASRRASNQPQHF
TRBJ2-5,TRBD2,16,NA,TRBV28,TGTGCCAGCAGCACCCGGACTAGCGGGGGGCAGGTTACCCAGTACTTC,CASSTRTSGGQVTQYF
TRBJ2-7,NA,15,NA,TRBV6-6,TGTGCCAGCAGCTCCAACCGGGACTTATCCTACGAGCAGTACTTC,CASSSNRDLSYEQYF
TRBJ1-6,NA,14,NA,TRBV7-6,TGTGCCAGCAGCTTATCAGGACAAAATTCACCCCTCCACTTT,CASSLSGQNSPLHF
TRBJ1-2,NA,13,NA,TRBV5-6,TGTGCCAGCAGCTCCGGACCCAGGCGTGGCTACACCTTC,CASSSGPRRGYTF
TRBJ2-6,TRBD2,19,NA,TRBV4-3,TGCGCCAGCAGCCAAGATCGTGATAGCGGGAGCTCTGGGGCCAACGTCCTGACTTTC,CASSQDRDSGSSGANVLTF
TRBJ2-1,TRBD1,14,NA,TRBV28,TGTGCCAGCAGTTTCCCCACAGGGGGCAATGAGCAGTTCTTC,CASSFPTGGNEQFF
TRBJ2-3,TRBD2,16,NA,TRBV27,TGTGCCAGCAGTTCCCGACTAGCGGGGCGCCAGGATACGCAGTATTTT,CASSSRLAGRQDTQYF
TRBJ1-2,TRBD1,16,NA,TRBV6-6,TGTGCCAGCAGTCCACGGACAGGGCGCGGGAACTATGGCTACACCTTC,CASSPRTGRGNYGYTF
TRBJ2-2,NA,22,NA,TRBV7-3,TGTGCCAGCAGCTTAAGGCGGCGCGGGGGAACAGGGGGTGTCACGAACACCGGGGAGCTGTTTTTT,CASSLRRRGGTGGVTNTGELFF
TRBJ2-3,NA,13,NA,TRBV10-3,TGTGCCATCAGTGTTTCGGACAGAGATACGCAGTATTTT,CAISVSDRDTQYF
TRBJ2-3,TRBD1,17,NA,TRBV6-4,TGTGCCAGCAGTGAGGGGACAGGGGATATAGGCACAGATACGCAGTATTTT,CASSEGTGDIGTDTQYF
TRBJ1-2,NA,12,NA,TRBV14,TGTGCCAGCAGCCAAGCGTTAACAGGGAGGACCTTC,CASSQALTGRTF
TRBJ2-1,NA,13,NA,TRBV7-3,TGTGCCAGCAGCGTTTCGCGGGGCGATGAGCAGTTCTTC,CASSVSRGDEQFF
TRBJ2-2,NA,12,once,TRBV29-1,TGCAGCGCGGGACGGAACACCGGGGAGCTGTTTTTT,CSAGRNTGELFF
TRBJ2-3,NA,15,NA,TRBV27,TGTGCCAGCAGTTTGGGAGGCTCGATCACAGATACGCAGTATTTT,CASSLGGSITDTQYF
TRBJ2-5,NA,14,once,TRBV6-5,TGTGCCAGCAGCTCGGGACGGGGAGAAGAGACCCAGTACTTC,CASSSGRGEETQYF
TRBJ2-5,TRBD2,16,NA,TRBV5-1,TGCGCCAGCAGCCAGCGGACTAGCGGGTGGCAAGAGACCCAGTACTTC,CASSQRTSGWQETQYF
TRBJ2-6,TRBD1,15,NA,TRBV27,TGTGCCACTGCAGGGGGCAGGTCTGGGGCCAACGTCCTGACTTTC,CATAGGRSGANVLTF
TRBJ2-5,TRBD2,16,NA,TRBV6-6,TGTGCCAGCAGTCCCGGGACTAGCGGGACACAAGAGACCCAGTACTTC,CASSPGTSGTQETQYF
TRBJ2-5,NA,12,NA,TRBV29-1,TGCAGCGTCCACAGGTCCCAAGAGACCCAGTACTTC,CSVHRSQETQYF
TRBJ2-1,NA,14,NA,TRBV28,TGTGCCAGCAGTTTACAGGGGTCCTACAATGAGCAGTTCTTC,CASSLQGSYNEQFF
TRBJ1-5,NA,16,NA,TRBV29-1,TGCAGCCGCCCACCGCGGCGGAGGGTTGGTAGTCAGCCCCAGCATTTT,CSRPPRRRVGSQPQHF
TRBJ2-5,TRBD2,15,NA,TRBV27,TGTGCCAGCAGCCGCGGACTAGCGGGAGGAGAGACCCAGTACTTC,CASSRGLAGGETQYF
TRBJ1-1,TRBD1,14,NA,TRBV6-1,TGTGCCAGCAGTAAGGACAGGGGGCTGACTGAAGCTTTCTTT,CASSKDRGLTEAFF
TRBJ2-5,NA,14,NA,TRBV7-3,TGTGCCAGCAGCTTAGACCGGGCCCAAGAGACCCAGTACTTC,CASSLDRAQETQYF
TRBJ1-2,NA,10,NA,TRBV20-1,TGCAGTGCTAAAGCCACCGGCTACACCTTC,CSAKATGYTF
TRBJ2-1,NA,15,NA,TRBV11-1,TGTGCCAGCAGCCCGAAAGTCTCAACCTACAATGAGCAGTTCTTC,CASSPKVSTYNEQFF
TRBJ2-3,TRBD2,16,NA,TRBV9,TGTGCCAGCAGCGTAGGGAGGCGGGAGTTCACAGATACGCAGTATTTT,CASSVGRREFTDTQYF
TRBJ2-7,TRBD1,12,NA,TRBV6-5,TGTGCCAGCAGTAGGACAGGGAGCGAGCAGTACTTC,CASSRTGSEQYF
TRBJ2-6,TRBD1,16,NA,TRBV19,TGTGCCGCCCGACAGGGCTTTAGCTCTGGGGCCAACGTCCTGACTTTC,CAARQGFSSGANVLTF
TRBJ2-7,NA,16,NA,TRBV7-3,TGTGCCAGCAGCCCCCCCCAAAGGTTTAGCTCCTACGAGCAGTACTTC,CASSPPQRFSSYEQYF
TRBJ2-7,NA,12,NA,TRBV30,TGTGCCTGGAGTAGAAGGGGATACGAGCAGTACTTC,CAWSRRGYEQYF
TRBJ2-7,TRBD2,17,NA,TRBV10-3,TGTGCCATCAGTGAGTCGAAAAGGACTAGCGGGCGGTACGAGCAGTACTTC,CAISESKRTSGRYEQYF
TRBJ1-4,TRBD1,15,NA,TRBV5-1,TGCGCCAGCAGCTTTACTGACAGGGAGTATGAAAAACTGTTTTTT,CASSFTDREYEKLFF
TRBJ2-2,TRBD1,15,NA,TRBV11-2,TGTGCCAGCAGCATAAGGGGGCGACCTGCCGGGGAGCTGTTTTTT,CASSIRGRPAGELFF
TRBJ1-3,NA,15,NA,TRBV14,TGTGCCAGCAGCCAAGAGTGGGGAATCGGAAACACCATATATTTT,CASSQEWGIGNTIYF
TRBJ2-2,NA,15,NA,TRBV4-1,TGCGCCAGCAGCCAAGCCTCATCGAACACCGGGGAGCTGTTTTTT,CASSQASSNTGELFF
TRBJ2-5,TRBD2,15,NA,TRBV15,TGTGCCACCAGCGAGGGGAGGGGCGTCCAAGAGACCCAGTACTTC,CATSEGRGVQETQYF
TRBJ1-1,NA,15,NA,TRBV7-2,TGTGCCAGCAGCTTAGGGAGCGACATGAACACTGAAGCTTTCTTT,CASSLGSDMNTEAFF
TRBJ2-7,NA,15,NA,TRBV27,TGTGCCAGCAGTTTATCGCCAGGGGAGGACTACGAGCAGTACTTC,CASSLSPGEDYEQYF
TRBJ1-5,TRBD1,16,NA,TRBV28,TGTGCCAGCAGTTTGAGTAGGGGGCCGGTGGGACAGCCCCAGCATTTT,CASSLSRGPVGQPQHF
TRBJ2-3,TRBD2,14,NA,TRBV6-5,TGTGCCAGCAAGGGGCTTACTAGCGCAGATACGCAGTATTTT,CASKGLTSADTQYF
TRBJ2-3,TRBD2,17,NA,TRBV28,TGTGCCAGCAGTTTATCCACCGGGCGGGAGGCGGCGGATACGCAGTATTTT,CASSLSTGREAADTQYF
TRBJ2-7,TRBD2,16,NA,TRBV27,TGTGCCAGCAAGGGTCTTACGGGAGGGCCACCCTACGAGCAGTACTTC,CASKGLTGGPPYEQYF
TRBJ2-1,TRBD1,15,NA,TRBV6-1,TGTGCCAGCAGTGAAAGGACAGGGGGGGGCGATGAGCAGTTCTTC,CASSERTGGGDEQFF
TRBJ2-3,TRBD2,15,NA,TRBV7-2,TGTGCCAGCAGCTTAGTACTAGCGGGAGCGGATACGCAGTATTTT,CASSLVLAGADTQYF
TRBJ2-7,NA,18,NA,TRBV28,TGTGCCAGCAGTTTATACCCATTTCGGGGCATGGGGGCCTACGAGCAGTACTTC,CASSLYPFRGMGAYEQYF
TRBJ1-3,NA,15,NA,TRBV5-4,TGTGCCAGCAGCGTAGCCGGACTGAAGGGAAACACCATATATTTT,CASSVAGLKGNTIYF